This T cell receptor beta chain emerged from a study of blood T cell dynamics during melanoma immunotherapy. Study-wide context: Patients with metastatic melanoma got pembrolizumab or nivolumab-ipilimumab as first-line care.

Sequencing was performed with immunoSEQ multiplex PCR; in TCRdb, only in-frame clones are kept and a portion is missing. Of approximately 15,000 clones listed, 90% to 95% were seen once; the top ten hold 0.9% to 0.95%. This clone was seen once. The time point denotes: week 3, after first cycle of checkpoint inhibitor. Patients had no prior systemic cancer treatment, immunosuppressants or other active cancers. CDR1 is SGHVS and CDR2 is FNYEAQ in the germline V gene. V gave up 0 bases and J gave up 4 bases, with 15 bases separating them. This CDR3 is built from 16 residues. The receptor comes from a human donor with melanoma. V usage is TRBV7-6 and J usage is TRBJ1-2; maybe TRBD1 (6 bases). The specimen was blood, collected from a patient treated with checkpoint blockade. The CDR3 loop reads CASSLAGGRNSYGYTF. Here the CDR3 DNA reads TGTGCCAGCAGCTTAGCGGGGGGGCGAAACAGCTATGGCTACACCTTC.